The source of this T cell receptor beta chain is a study of blood T cell repertoires in COVID-19. About the research overall: Acute and convalescent COVID-19 samples came from the United States, Italy and Spain. PBMCs, B-cell-depleted T cells, or T cells were the source of the cDNA or gDNA that made up the material.

Methods used by the authors: Nucleated cell counts were estimated from reference gene primer amplification. Assay used: immunoSEQ multiplex PCR; TCRdb lists only in-frame clones, some missing. Clonal size and the V and J genes are those of that table, whereas D and trimming came from the DNA. Among under 250,000 clones listed, 85% were seen once. V gave up 4 bases and J gave up 7 bases, with 16 bases separating them. Per the germline V gene, CDR1 is LNHDA and CDR2 is SQIVND (reference sequence). The CDR3 is 14 amino acids. The source is a woman aged 55-75 years with active or convalescent COVID-19. The sample taken for sequencing was peripheral blood. This chain connects TRBV19 to TRBJ1-2; perhaps TRBD1 as D (6 bases). The CDR3 DNA sequence: TGTGCCAGTAGTACCCTTACAGGGCTAGGTGGCTACACCTTC. Amino acids: CASSTLTGLGGYTF.